A single sample gave rise to the 13 T cell receptor beta chains below, sequenced in a study of cytomegalovirus exposure and HLA in healthy donors. In the PCR, 60 Vbeta and 13 Jbeta primers were used. Libraries were prepared by immunoSEQ multiplex PCR; TCRdb keeps only in-frame clonotypes and omits some of them. The data show approximately 75,000 clones, with 80% to 90% seen just once and 18% held by the top ten. Sequencing was performed on PBMCs. These receptors came from a man between 65 and 85 years old in good health and CMV-seropositive.

V usage is TRBV7-9 and J usage is TRBJ2-2; a weak D match, TRBD2 (5 bases). Germline V CDR1 and CDR2: SEHNR, FQNEAQ (reference sequence). V gave up 5 bases and J gave up 1 base, with 5 bases separating them. CDR3 length: 13 residues. Here the CDR3 reads CASSRGNTGELFF. In nucleotides, the CDR3 is TGTGCCAGCAGCCGGGGGAACACCGGGGAGCTGTTTTTT.

This chain connects TRBV30 to TRBJ1-2, with D unclear. Looked up from germline, CDR1 is GTSNPN and CDR2 is SVGIG (reference sequence). V lost 1 base and J 10 bases, leaving 10 bases between the germline ends. There are 11 residues in the CDR3. CDR3 sequence (DNA): TGTGCCTGGAGTGGCAGTTTCGCCTACACCTTC. It is translated as CAWSGSFAYTF.

In regard to this clone: One end of the junction does not line up with germline, which may come from a read error. This rearrangement joins TRBV10-3 to TRBJ1-5, with D possibly matching TRBD1 (5 bases). The length of the CDR3 is 15 residues. CDR1 is ENHRY and CDR2 is SYGVKD in the germline V gene. CDR3 loop: CAIAEGYLNNQLQHF. The CDR3, as DNA: TGTGCCATCGCGGAGGGGTATTTAAACAATCAGCTCCAGCATTTT.

The chain combines TRBV7-3 with TRBJ1-2; 7 bases line up with TRBD1. Trimming cost V 5 bases and J 5 bases; bases outside gene matches: 5. The V gene's germline CDR1 is SGHTA and CDR2 FQGTGA. CDR3 length equals 13 residues. CDR3 residues: CASSQGRGYGYTF. For the CDR3, the DNA is TGTGCCAGCAGCCAGGGCAGGGGGTATGGCTACACCTTC.

This chain connects TRBV7-8 to TRBJ1-1, with 10 nucleotides matching TRBD1. Per the germline V gene, CDR1 is SGHVS and CDR2 is FQNEAQ. The CDR3 contains 14 residues. V dropped 3 bases and J dropped 5; count of bases not matched to a gene: 3. In DNA, the CDR3 is TGTGCCAGCAGCTTGACAGGGGGCGAGACTGAAGCTTTCTTT. Its protein product is CASSLTGGETEAFF.

This clone was seen once. The CDR3 DNA sequence: TGTGCCAGCAGCCTCCCCACGGGAGCCAATGAGCAGTTCTTC. Translated, it gives CASSLPTGANEQFF. This chain joins TRBV5-6 and TRBJ2-1; possible D gene TRBD2, 6 bases. V shed 4 bases and J shed 6 bases, with 14 bases lying between them. The CDR3 runs to 14 residues. Looked up from germline, CDR1 is SGHDT and CDR2 is YYEEEE.

This clone was found once. The genes are TRBV5-1 and TRBJ2-4, with a possible D match to TRBD1 (6 bases). Looked up from germline, CDR1 is SGHRS and CDR2 is YFSETQ. CDR3 size: 13 residues. Trimming left V 4 bases short and J 7 bases short, with 12 bases between. This CDR3 reads CASSPWTDNIQYF. The CDR3 nucleotides are TGCGCCAGCAGCCCCTGGACAGACAACATTCAGTACTTC.

The chain combines TRBV29-1 with TRBJ2-1; TRBD1 matches 9 bases. The germline V gene encodes CDR1 SQVTM and CDR2 ANQGSEA. The CDR3 sequence is 18 residues long. V lost 4 bases and J lost 4; bases outside the gene matches: 17. CDR3 in DNA: TGCAGCGTTGGGTGGGACAGGGTATCGGGAGTCGGGTACAATGAGCAGTTCTTC. It is translated as CSVGWDRVSGVGYNEQFF.

This chain connects TRBV5-1 to TRBJ2-7, with D unresolved. V dropped 4 bases and J dropped 0 bases, with 8 bases sitting between them. The CDR3 loop spans 13 amino acids. Germline V gene sequence: CDR1 SGHRS, CDR2 YFSETQ. CDR3 loop: CASSPYSSYEQYF. Written as DNA, the CDR3 is TGCGCCAGCAGCCCCTACAGCTCCTACGAGCAGTACTTC.

The chain recombines TRBV5-1 with TRBJ2-1, with 8 bases identical to TRBD2. The V gene's germline CDR1 is SGHRS and CDR2 YFSETQ. V lost 0 bases, J lost 11 bases, and 7 bases stayed unmatched. The CDR3 runs to 14 residues. In nucleotides, the CDR3 is TGCGCCAGCAGCTTGGGGGTCGGGGGGGCCAAGCAGTTCTTC. As protein: CASSLGVGGAKQFF.

The count of this clone is one. The chain joins TRBV6-6 to TRBJ2-1; perhaps TRBD2 as D (6 bases). This CDR3 has 13 residues. CDR1 and CDR2 from the germline V gene are MNHNY and SVGAGI (reference sequence). The ends were cut back, 6 bases at V and 7 bases at J, with 13 bases in the middle. The CDR3 region has the DNA TGTGCCAGCAGCACCAACCGGGAGAATGAGCAGTTCTTC. This translates into CASSTNRENEQFF.

This chain connects TRBV18 to TRBJ2-1; TRBD2 matches 10 bases. The CDR3 is 13 amino acids. Germline-derived CDR1 and CDR2 are KGHSH and LQKENI. Trimming cost V 9 bases and J 12 bases; bases outside gene matches: 11. The chain's CDR3 is CASGLAVSDGQFF. CDR3 DNA sequence: TGTGCCAGTGGACTAGCGGTTAGTGACGGGCAGTTCTTC.

This sequence joins TRBV6-4 and TRBJ2-2, with 7 bases fitting TRBD2. The CDR3 is 14 amino acids. The V gene's germline CDR1 is MRHNA and CDR2 SNTAGT. V dropped 8 bases and J dropped 1; count of bases not matched to a gene: 4. CDR3 nucleotides: TGTGCCAGCTTCGAGCGGGAGAACACCGGGGAGCTGTTTTTT. Protein product: CASFERENTGELFF.